This T cell receptor (beta chain) originates from a study of cytomegalovirus exposure and HLA in healthy donors. Study at large: The 90 to 150 validation repertoires used a platform that matched the one used for the approximately 670 first-cohort repertoires, as a later analysis reported.

From the 120-subject validation cohort, which was separate from the roughly 700-subject first cohort, the donors were drawn. Whole-study findings and limits: Altogether, 164 TCR beta chains were recorded as cytomegalovirus-associated. Accounts indicate the classifier identified cytomegalovirus status with strong specificity and sensitivity.

The protocol was immunoSEQ multiplex PCR, while the TCRdb copy is restricted to in-frame clones and leaves out a portion. The sample yields 100,000 or so clones, just under 95% seen once. In regard to this clone: The target antigen is unknown.

The CDR3 consists of 14 residues. V lost 3 bases and J 7 bases, leaving 16 bases between the germline ends. Per germline, CDR1 MNHEY and CDR2 SVGAGI. This chain connects TRBV6-5 to TRBJ2-7, with D perhaps TRBD1 (5 bases). Input material: PBMCs. The clonotype originates from a woman younger than 30 in good health and CMV-seronegative. CDR3 DNA: TGTGCCAGCAGTTATTCTACAGGTAGTCCAGAGCAGTACTTC. Residues: CASSYSTGSPEQYF.